This T cell receptor (beta chain) was captured in a study of blood T cell repertoires in COVID-19. Overall study context: Collection of acute and convalescent COVID-19 samples took place in the United States, Italy and Spain.

This clone was seen ten or more times. Germline CDR1 is SGHTA and CDR2 is FQGNSA. This CDR3 region has 14 residues. The germline V and J ends were trimmed by 1 base and 3 bases, with 10 bases remaining between them. The repertoire was sequenced with immunoSEQ multiplex PCR; TCRdb's copy has only in-frame clones and lacks some. The sample shows tens of thousands of clones, roughly 90% of them seen only once. The rearrangement links TRBV7-2 to TRBJ2-7, with TRBD2 as a possible D gene (6 bases). The receptor was derived from a woman in her forties or fifties with active or convalescent COVID-19. Sequences were obtained from peripheral blood. As DNA, the CDR3 is TGTGCCAGCAGCTTAGGCCAGGGACTCTACGAGCAGTACTTC. It codes for CASSLGQGLYEQYF.